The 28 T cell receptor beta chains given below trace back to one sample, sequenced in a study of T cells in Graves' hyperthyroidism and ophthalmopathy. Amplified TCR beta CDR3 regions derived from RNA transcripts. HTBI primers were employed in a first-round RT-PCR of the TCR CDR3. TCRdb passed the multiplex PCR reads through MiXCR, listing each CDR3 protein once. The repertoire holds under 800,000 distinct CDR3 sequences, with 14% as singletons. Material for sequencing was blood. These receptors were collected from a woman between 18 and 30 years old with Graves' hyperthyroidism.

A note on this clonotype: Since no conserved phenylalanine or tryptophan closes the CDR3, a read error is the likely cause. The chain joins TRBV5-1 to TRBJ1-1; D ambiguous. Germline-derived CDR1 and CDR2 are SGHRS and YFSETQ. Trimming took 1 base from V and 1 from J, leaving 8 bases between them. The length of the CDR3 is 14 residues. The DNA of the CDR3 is TGCGCCAGCAGCTTGATCTCTGGGAACACTGAAGCTTTCTCT. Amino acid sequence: CASSLISGNTEAFS.

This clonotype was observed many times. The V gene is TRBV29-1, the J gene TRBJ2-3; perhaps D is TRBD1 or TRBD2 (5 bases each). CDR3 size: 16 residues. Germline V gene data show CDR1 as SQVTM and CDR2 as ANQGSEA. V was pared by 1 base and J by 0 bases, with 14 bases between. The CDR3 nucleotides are TGCAGCGTTGAAGGTGGCAAGAGGGGTAGCACAGATACGCAGTATTTT. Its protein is CSVEGGKRGSTDTQYF.

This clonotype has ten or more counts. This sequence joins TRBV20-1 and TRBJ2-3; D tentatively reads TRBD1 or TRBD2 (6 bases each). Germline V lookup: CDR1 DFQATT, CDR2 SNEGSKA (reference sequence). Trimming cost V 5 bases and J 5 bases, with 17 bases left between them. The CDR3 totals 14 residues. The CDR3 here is CSAFVGGQGDTQYF. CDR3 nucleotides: TGCAGTGCTTTCGTTGGGGGGCAGGGAGATACGCAGTATTTT.

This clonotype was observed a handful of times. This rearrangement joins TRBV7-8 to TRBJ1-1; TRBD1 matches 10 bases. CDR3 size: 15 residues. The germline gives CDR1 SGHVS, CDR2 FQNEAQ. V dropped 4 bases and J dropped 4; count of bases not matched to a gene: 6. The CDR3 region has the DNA TGTGCCAGCAGCTCGACTTGGACAGGGGGCACTGAAGCTTTCTTT. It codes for CASSSTWTGGTEAFF.

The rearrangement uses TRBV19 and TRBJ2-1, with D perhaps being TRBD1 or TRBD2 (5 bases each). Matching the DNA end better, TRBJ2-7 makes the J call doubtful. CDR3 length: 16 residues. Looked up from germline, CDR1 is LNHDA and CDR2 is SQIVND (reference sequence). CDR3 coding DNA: TGTGCCAGTAGTATCGGAGGTAGGGGCCCTGCCTACGAGCAGTACTTC. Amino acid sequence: CASSIGGRGPAYEQYF.

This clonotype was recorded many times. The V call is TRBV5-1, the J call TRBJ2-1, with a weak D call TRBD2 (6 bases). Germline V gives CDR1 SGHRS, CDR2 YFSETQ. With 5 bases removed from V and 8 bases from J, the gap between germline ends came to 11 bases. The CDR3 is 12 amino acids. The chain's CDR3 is CASREGPDEQFF. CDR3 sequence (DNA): TGCGCCAGCAGGGAGGGCCCGGATGAGCAGTTCTTC.

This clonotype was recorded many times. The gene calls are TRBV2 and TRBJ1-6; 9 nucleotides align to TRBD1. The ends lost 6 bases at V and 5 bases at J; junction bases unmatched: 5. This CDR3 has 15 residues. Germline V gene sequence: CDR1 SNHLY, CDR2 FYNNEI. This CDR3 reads CASRKTGGHNSPLHF. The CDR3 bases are TGTGCCAGCAGGAAGACAGGGGGACATAATTCACCCCTCCACTTT.

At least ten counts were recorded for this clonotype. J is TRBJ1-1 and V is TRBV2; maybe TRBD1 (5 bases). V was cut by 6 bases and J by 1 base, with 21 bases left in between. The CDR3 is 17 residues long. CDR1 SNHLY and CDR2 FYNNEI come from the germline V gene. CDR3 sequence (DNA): TGTGCCAGCAGCGCTCATCTCTTAAGGAGGGGGAACACTGAAGCTTTCTTT. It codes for CASSAHLLRRGNTEAFF.

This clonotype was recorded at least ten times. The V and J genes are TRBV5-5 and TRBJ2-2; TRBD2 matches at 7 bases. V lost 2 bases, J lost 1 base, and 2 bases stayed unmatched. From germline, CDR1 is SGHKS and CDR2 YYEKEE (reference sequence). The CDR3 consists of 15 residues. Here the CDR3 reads CASSFKRENTGELFF. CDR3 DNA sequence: TGTGCCAGCAGCTTTAAGCGGGAGAACACCGGGGAGCTGTTTTTT.

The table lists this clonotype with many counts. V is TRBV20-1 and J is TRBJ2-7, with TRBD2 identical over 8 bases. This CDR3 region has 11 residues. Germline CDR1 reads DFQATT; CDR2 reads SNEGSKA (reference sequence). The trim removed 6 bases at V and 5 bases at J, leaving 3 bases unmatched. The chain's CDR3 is CSASGSHEQYF. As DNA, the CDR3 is TGCAGTGCCAGCGGGAGCCACGAGCAGTACTTC.

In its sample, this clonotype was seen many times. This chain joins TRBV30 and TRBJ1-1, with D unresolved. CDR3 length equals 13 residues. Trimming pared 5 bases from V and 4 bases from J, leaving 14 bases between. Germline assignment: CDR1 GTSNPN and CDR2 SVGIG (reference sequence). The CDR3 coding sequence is TGTGCCTGGGAAGGAGGCTGGGGCACTGAAGCTTTCTTT. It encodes CAWEGGWGTEAFF.

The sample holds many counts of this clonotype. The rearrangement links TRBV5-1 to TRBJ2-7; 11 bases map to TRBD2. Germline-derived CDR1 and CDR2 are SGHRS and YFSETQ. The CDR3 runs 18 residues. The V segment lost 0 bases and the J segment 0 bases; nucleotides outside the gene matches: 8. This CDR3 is CASSLEDGTSGDSYEQYF. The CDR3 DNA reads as TGCGCCAGCAGCTTGGAAGACGGGACTAGCGGAGACTCCTACGAGCAGTACTTC. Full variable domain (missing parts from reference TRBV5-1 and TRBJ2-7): KAGVTQTPRYLIKTRGQQVTLSCSPISGHRSVSWYQQTPGQGLQFLFEYFSETQRNKGNFPGRFSGRQFSNSRSEMNVSTLELGDSALYLCASSLEDGTSGDSYEQYFGPGTRLTVT.

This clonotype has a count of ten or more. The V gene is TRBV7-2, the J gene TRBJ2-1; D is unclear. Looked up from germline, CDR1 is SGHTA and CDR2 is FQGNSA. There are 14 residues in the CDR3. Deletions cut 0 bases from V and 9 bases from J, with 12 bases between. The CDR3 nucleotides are TGTGCCAGCAGCTTAGCACACCTCCGGGCTGAGCAGTTCTTC. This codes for CASSLAHLRAEQFF.

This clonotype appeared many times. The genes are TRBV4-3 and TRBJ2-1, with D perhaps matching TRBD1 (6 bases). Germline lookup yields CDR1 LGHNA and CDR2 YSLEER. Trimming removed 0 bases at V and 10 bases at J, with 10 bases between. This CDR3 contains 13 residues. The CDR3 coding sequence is TGCGCCAGCAGCCAAGAGGGGGCGCTGGAGCAGTTCTTC. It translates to CASSQEGALEQFF.

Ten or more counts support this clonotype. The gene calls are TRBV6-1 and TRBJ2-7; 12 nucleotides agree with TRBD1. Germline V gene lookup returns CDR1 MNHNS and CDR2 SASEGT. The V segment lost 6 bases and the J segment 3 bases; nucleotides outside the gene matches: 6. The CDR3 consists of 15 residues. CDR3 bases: TGTGCCAGCAGCCCGGGACAGGGGGCAAACTACGAGCAGTACTTC. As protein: CASSPGQGANYEQYF.

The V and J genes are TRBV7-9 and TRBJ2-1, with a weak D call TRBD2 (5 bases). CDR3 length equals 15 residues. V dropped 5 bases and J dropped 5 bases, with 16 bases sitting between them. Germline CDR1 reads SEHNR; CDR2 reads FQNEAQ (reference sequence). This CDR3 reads CASSIGLVADNEQFF. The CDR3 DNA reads TGTGCCAGCAGCATCGGACTGGTCGCCGACAATGAGCAGTTCTTC.

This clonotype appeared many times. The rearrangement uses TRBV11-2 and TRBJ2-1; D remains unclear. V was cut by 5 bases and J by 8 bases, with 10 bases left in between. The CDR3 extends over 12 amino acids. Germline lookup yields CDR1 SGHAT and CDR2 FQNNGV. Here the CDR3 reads CASSHRPDEQFF. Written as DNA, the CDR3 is TGTGCCAGCAGCCATCGGCCGGATGAGCAGTTCTTC.

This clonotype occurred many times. The CDR3 nucleotides are TGTGCCAGCAAATTTCTAGGGTTTGAAAATGAGCAGTTCTTC. It specifies CASKFLGFENEQFF. The J gene is TRBJ2-1, the V gene TRBV12-3 or TRBV12-4; D is unclear. The V and J ends lost 7 bases and 7 bases respectively, with 17 bases between them. The CDR3 length is 14 residues.

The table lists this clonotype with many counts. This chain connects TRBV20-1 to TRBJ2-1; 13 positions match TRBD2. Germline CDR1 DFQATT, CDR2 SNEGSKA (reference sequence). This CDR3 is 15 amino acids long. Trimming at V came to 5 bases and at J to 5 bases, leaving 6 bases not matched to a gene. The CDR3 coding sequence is TGCAGTGCTGGCCGGACTAGCGGGAGTAACAATGAGCAGTTCTTC. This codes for CSAGRTSGSNNEQFF.

The CDR3 coding sequence is TGTGCCAGCACGAATCCGGGACAGGGCGCGGGAGGGGATCGGTTCTTC. Protein product: CASTNPGQGAGGDRFF. The V and J genes are TRBV6-2 or TRBV6-3 and TRBJ2-1, with D tentatively TRBD1 or TRBD2 (9 bases each). Trimming removed 7 bases from V and 15 bases from J, with 31 bases in between. There are 16 residues in the CDR3. CDR1 and CDR2 (germline): MNHEY, SVGEGT.

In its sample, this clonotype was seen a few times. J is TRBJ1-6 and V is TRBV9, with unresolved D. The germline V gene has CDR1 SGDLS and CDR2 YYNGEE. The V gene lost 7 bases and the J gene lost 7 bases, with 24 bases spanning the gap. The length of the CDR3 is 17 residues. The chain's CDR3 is CASGALWGGGENSPLHF. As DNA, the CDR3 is TGTGCCAGCGGAGCCCTCTGGGGAGGTGGAGAAAATTCACCCCTCCACTTT.

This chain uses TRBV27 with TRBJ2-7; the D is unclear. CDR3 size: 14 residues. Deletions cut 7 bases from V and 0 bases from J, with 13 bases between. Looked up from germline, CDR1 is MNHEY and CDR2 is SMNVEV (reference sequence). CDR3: CASTPSSSSYEQYF. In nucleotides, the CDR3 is TGTGCCAGCACCCCTTCTAGTAGCTCCTACGAGCAGTACTTC.

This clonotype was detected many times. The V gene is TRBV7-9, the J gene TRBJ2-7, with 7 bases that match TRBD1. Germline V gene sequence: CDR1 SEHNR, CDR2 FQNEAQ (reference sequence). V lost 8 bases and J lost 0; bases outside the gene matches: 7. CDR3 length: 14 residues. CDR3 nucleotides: TGTGCCAGCGGATTCGGACAGGACTCCTACGAGCAGTACTTC. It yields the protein CASGFGQDSYEQYF.

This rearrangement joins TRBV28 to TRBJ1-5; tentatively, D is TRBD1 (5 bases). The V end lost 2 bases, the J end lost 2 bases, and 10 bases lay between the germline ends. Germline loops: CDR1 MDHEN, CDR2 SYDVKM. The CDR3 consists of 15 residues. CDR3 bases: TGTGCCAGCAGTTTAGCAGGGAGTGGCAATCAGCCCCAGCATTTT. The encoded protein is CASSLAGSGNQPQHF.

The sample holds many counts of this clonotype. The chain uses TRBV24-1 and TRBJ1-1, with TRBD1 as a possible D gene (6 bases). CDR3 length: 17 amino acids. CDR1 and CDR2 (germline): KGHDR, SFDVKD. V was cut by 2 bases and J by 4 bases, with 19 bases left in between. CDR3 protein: CATSDSSGRGRSTEAFF. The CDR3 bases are TGTGCCACCAGTGATTCATCTGGGCGGGGGCGAAGCACTGAAGCTTTCTTT.

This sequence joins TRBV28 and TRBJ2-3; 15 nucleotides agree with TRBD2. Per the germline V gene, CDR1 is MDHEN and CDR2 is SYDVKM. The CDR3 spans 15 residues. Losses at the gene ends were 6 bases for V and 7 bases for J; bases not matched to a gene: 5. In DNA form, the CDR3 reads TGTGCCAGCAGAGGGACTAGCGGGAGGAGGAATACGCAGTATTTT. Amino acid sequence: CASRGTSGRRNTQYF.

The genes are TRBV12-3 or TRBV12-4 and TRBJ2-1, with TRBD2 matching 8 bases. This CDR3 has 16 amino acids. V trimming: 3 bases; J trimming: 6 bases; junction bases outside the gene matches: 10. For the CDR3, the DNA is TGTGCCAGCAGTTTCGTTGTAGCGGGAAAGAGCAATGAGCAGTTCTTC. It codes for CASSFVVAGKSNEQFF.

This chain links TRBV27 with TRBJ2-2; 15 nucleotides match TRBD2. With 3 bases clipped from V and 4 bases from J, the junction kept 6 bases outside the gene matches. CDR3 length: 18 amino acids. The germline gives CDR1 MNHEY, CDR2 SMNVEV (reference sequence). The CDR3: CASSFFPGLAGGTGELFF. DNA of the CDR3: TGTGCCAGCAGTTTCTTTCCGGGACTAGCGGGAGGCACCGGGGAGCTGTTTTTT.